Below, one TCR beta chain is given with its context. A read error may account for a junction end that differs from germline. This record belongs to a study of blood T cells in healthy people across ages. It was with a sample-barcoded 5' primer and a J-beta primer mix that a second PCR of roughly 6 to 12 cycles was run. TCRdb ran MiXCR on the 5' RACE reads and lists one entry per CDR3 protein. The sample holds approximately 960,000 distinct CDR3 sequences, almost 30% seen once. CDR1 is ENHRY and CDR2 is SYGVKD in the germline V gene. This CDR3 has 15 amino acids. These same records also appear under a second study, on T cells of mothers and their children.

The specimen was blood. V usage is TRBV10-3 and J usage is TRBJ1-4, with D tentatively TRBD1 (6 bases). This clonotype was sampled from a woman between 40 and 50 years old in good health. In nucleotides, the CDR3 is TGTGCCATCAGCGCAACAGGAGGGGGTAATGAAGAACTGTTTTTT. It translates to CAISATGGGNEELFF.